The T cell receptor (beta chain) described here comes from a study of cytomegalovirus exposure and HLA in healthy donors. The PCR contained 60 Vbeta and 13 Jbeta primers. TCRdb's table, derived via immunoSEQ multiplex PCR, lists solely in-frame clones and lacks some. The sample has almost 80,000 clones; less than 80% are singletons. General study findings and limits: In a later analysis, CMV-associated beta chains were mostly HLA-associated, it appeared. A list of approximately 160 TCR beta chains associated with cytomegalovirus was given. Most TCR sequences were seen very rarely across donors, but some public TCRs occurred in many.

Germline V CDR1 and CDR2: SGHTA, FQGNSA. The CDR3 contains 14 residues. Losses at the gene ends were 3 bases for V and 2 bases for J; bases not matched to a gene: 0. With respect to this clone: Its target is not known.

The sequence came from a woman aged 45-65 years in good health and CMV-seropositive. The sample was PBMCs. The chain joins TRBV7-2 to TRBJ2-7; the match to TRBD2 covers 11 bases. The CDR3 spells CASSFSGGAYEQYF. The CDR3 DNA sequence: TGTGCCAGCAGCTTTAGCGGGGGGGCCTACGAGCAGTACTTC.